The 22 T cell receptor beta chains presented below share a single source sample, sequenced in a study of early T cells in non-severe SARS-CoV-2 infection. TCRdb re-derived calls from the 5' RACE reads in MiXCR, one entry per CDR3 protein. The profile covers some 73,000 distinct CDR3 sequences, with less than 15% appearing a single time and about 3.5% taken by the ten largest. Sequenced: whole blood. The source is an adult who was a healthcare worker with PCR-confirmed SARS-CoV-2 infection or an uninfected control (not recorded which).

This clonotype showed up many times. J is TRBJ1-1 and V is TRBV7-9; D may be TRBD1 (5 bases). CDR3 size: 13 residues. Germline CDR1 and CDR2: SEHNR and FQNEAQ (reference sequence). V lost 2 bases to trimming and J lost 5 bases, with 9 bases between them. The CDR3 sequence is CASSLLGVTEAFF. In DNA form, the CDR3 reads TGTGCCAGCAGCTTACTGGGGGTAACTGAAGCTTTCTTT.

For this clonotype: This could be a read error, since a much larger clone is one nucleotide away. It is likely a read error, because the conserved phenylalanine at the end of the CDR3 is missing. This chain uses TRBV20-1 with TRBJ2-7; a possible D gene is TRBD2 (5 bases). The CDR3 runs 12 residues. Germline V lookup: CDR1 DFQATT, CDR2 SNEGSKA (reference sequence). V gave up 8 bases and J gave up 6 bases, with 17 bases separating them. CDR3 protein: CSPRANAGEQYL. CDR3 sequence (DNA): TGCAGTCCACGGGCGAACGCGGGCGAGCAGTACCTC.

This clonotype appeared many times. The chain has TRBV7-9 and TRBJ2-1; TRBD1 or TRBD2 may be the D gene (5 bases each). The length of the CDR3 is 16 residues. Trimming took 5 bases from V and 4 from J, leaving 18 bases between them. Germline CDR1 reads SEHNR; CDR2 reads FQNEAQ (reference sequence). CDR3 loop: CASSPSSGRGYNEQFF. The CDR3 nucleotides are TGTGCCAGCAGCCCATCTTCGGGACGAGGATACAATGAGCAGTTCTTC.

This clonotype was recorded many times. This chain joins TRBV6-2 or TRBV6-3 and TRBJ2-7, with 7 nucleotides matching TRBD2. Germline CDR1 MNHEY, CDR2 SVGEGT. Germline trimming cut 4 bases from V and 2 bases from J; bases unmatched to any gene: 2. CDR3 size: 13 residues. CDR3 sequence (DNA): TGTGCCAGCAGTTGGGGGGGGACCTACGAGCAGTACTTC. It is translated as CASSWGGTYEQYF.

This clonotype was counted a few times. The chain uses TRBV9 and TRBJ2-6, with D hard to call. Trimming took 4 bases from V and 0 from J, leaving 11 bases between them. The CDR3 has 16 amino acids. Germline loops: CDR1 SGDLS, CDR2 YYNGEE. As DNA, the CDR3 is TGTGCCAGCAGCCCTCCCTACAGCTCTGGGGCCAACGTCCTGACTTTC. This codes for CASSPPYSSGANVLTF.

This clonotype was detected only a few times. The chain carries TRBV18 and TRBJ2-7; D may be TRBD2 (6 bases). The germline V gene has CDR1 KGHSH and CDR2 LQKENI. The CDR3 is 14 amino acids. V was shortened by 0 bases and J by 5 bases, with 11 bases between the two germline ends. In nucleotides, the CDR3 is TGTGCCAGCTCACCACCGGGGGGACCGCACGAGCAGTACTTC. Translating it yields CASSPPGGPHEQYF.

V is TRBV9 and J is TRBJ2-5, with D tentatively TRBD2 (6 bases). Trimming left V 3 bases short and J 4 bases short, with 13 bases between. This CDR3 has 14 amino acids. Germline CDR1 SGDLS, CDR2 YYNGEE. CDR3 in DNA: TGTGCCAGCAGCGCGCGGGGTCGGGGAGAGACCCAGTACTTC. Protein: CASSARGRGETQYF.

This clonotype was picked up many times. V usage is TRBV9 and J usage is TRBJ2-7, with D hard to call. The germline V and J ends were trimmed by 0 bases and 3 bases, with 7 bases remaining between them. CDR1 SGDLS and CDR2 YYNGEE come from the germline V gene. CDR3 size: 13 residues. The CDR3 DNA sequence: TGTGCCAGCAGCGTAGCTCAGAACTACGAGCAGTACTTC. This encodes CASSVAQNYEQYF.

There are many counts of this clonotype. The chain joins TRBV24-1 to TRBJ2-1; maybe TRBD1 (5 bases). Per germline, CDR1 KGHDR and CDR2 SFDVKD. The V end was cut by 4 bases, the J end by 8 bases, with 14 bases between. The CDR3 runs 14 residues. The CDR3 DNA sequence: TGTGCCACCAGTGACACTCAGGGATCTGATGAGCAGTTCTTC. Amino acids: CATSDTQGSDEQFF.

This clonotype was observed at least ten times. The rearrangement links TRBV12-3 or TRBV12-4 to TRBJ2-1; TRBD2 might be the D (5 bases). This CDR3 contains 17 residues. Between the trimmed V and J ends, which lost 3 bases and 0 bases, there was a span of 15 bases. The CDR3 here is CASSLLVTTSSYNEQFF. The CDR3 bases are TGTGCCAGCAGTTTGCTAGTGACCACTAGCTCCTACAATGAGCAGTTCTTC.

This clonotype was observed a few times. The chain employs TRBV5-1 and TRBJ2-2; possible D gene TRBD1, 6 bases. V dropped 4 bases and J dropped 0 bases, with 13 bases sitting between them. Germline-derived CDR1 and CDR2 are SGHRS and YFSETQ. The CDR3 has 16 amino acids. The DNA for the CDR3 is TGCGCCAGCAGCCTTGGACAGCGATCGAACACCGGGGAGCTGTTTTTT. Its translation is CASSLGQRSNTGELFF.

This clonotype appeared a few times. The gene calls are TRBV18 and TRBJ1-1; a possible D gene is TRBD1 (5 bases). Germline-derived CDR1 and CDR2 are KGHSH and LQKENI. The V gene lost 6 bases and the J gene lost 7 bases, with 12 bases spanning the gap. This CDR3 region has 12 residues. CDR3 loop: CASSIVGLEAFF. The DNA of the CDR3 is TGTGCCAGCTCCATCGTGGGGCTTGAAGCTTTCTTT.

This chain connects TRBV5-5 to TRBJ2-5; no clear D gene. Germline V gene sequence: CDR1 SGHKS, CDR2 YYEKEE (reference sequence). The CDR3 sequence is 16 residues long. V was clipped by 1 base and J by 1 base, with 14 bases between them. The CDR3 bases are TGTGCCAGCAGCTTGAGTATCTCAGACCTCCAAGAGACCCAGTACTTC. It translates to CASSLSISDLQETQYF.

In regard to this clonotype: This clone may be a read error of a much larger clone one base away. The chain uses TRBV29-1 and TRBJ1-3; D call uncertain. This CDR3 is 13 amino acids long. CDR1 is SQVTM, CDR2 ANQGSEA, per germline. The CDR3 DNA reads TGCGGCGCCGAGGGAGGATCTGGAAACACCATATATTTT. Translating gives CGAEGGSGNTIYF.

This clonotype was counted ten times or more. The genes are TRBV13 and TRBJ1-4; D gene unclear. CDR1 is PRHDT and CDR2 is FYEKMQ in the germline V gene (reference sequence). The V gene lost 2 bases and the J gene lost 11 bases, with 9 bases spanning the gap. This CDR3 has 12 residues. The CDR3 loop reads CASSLSGGKLFF. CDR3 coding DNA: TGTGCCAGCAGCTTAAGTGGCGGGAAACTGTTTTTT.

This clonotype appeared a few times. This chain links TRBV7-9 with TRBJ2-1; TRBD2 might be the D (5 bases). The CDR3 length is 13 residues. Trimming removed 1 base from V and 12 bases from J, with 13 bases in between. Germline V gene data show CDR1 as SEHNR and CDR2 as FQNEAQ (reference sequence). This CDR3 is CASSLEIRDWQFF. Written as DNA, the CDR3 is TGTGCCAGCAGCTTAGAGATTCGGGATTGGCAGTTCTTC.

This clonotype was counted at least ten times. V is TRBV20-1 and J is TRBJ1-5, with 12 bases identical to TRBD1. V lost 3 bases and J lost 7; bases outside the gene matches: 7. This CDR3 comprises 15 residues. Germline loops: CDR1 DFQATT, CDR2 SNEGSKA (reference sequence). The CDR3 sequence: CSARGDRGRGQPQHF. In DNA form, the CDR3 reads TGCAGTGCTAGGGGGGACAGGGGGCGCGGGCAGCCCCAGCATTTT.

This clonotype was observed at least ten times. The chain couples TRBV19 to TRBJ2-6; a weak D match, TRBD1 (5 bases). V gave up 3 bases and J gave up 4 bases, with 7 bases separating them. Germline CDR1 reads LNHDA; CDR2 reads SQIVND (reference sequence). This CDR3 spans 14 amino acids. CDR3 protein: CASSIRTGANVLTF. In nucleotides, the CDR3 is TGTGCCAGTAGTATCCGGACAGGGGCCAACGTCCTGACTTTC.

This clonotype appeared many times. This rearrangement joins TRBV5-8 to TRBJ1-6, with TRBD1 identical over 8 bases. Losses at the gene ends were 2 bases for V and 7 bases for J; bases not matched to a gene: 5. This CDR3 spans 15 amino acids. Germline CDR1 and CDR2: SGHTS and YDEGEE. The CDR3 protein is CASSFQGARNSPLHF. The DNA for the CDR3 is TGTGCCAGCAGCTTCCAGGGGGCGAGGAATTCACCCCTCCACTTT.

This chain's CDR3 is CASSYSGIDTQYF. Here the CDR3 DNA reads TGTGCCAGCAGTTACTCCGGGATAGATACGCAGTATTTT. The chain couples TRBV6-6 to TRBJ2-3, with D perhaps matching TRBD2 (5 bases). The length of the CDR3 is 13 residues. Trimming stripped 0 bases from V and 5 bases from J, with 6 bases between. The germline gives CDR1 MNHNY, CDR2 SVGAGI (reference sequence).

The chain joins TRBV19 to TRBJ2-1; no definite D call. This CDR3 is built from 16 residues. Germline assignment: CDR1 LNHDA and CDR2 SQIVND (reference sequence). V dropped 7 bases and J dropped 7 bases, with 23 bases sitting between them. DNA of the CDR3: TGTGCCAGTATCCCCCGGAGCTCCGCCAACGCGAATGAGCAGTTCTTC. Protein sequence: CASIPRSSANANEQFF. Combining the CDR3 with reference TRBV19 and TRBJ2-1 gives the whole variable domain DGGITQSPKYLFRKEGQNVTLSCEQNLNHDAMYWYRQDPGQGLRLIYYSQIVNDFQKGDIAEGYSVSREKKESFPLTVTSAQKNPTAFYLCASIPRSSANANEQFFGPGTRLTVL.

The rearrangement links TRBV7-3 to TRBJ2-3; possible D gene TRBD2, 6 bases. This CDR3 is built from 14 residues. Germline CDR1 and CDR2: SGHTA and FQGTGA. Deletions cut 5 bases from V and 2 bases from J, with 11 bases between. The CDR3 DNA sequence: TGTGCCAGCAGCCCCGGGACTTTCACAGATACGCAGTATTTT. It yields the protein CASSPGTFTDTQYF.